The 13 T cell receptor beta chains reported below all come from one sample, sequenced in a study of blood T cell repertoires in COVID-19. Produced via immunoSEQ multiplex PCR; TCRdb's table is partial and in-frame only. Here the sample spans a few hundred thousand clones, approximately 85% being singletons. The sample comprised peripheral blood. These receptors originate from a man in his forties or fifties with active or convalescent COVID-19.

Here the CDR3 reads CASSQTFGGSYGYTF. Here the CDR3 DNA reads TGCGCCAGCAGCCAAACCTTCGGAGGAAGCTATGGCTACACCTTC. The V gene is TRBV4-1, the J gene TRBJ1-2; the D is unclear. V lost 2 bases and J lost 4, with 14 bases in between. The CDR3 runs to 15 residues. Germline V gene lookup returns CDR1 MGHRA and CDR2 YSYEKL.

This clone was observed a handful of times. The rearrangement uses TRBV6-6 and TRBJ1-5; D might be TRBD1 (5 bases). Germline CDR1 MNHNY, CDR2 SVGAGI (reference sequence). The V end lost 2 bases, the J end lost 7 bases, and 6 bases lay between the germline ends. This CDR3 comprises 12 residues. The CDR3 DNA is TGTGCCAGCAGTTACGGGGGGCAGCCCCAGCATTTT. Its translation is CASSYGGQPQHF.

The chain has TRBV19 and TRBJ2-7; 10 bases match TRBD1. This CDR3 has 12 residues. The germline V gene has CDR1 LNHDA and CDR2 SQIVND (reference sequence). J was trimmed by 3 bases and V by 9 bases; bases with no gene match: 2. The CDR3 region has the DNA TGTGCCAGCCGGGACAGGGGCTACGAGCAGTACTTC. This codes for CASRDRGYEQYF.

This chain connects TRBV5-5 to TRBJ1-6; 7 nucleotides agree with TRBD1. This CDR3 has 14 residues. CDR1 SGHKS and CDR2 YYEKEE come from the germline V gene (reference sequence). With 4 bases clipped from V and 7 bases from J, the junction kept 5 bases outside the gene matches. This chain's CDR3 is CASSPRQGNSPLHF. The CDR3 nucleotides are TGTGCCAGCAGCCCCCGACAGGGCAATTCACCCCTCCACTTT.

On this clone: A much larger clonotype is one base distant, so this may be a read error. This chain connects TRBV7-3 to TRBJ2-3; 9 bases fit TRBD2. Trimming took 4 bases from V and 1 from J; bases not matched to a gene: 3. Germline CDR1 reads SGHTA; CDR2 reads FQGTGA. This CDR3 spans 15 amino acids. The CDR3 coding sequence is TGTGCCAGCAGCTCAGCTAGCGGGGGCACAGATACGCAGTATTTT. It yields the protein CASSSASGGTDTQYF.

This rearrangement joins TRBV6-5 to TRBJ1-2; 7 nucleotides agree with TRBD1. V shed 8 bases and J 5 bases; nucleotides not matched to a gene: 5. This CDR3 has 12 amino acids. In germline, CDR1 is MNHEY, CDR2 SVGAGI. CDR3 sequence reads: CASEGARYGYTF. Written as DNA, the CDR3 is TGTGCCAGCGAGGGGGCGCGGTATGGCTACACCTTC.

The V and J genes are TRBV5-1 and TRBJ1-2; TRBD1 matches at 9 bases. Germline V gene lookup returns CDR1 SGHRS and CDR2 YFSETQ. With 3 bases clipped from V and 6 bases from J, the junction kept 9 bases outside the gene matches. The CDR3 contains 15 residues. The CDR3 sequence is CASSSGTGKENGYTF. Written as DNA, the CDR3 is TGCGCCAGCAGCTCCGGGACAGGGAAGGAGAATGGCTACACCTTC.

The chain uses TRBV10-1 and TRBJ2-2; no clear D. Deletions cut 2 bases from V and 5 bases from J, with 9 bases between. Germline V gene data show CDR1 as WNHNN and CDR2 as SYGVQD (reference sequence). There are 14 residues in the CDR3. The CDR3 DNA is TGCGCCAGCAGTGAGACGGCGGTAACCGGGGAGCTGTTTTTT. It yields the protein CASSETAVTGELFF.

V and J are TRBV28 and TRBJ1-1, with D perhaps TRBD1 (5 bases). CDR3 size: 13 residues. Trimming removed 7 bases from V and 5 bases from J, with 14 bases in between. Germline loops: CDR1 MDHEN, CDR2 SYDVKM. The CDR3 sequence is CASIPGYNTEAFF. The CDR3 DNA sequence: TGTGCCAGCATACCAGGGTACAATACTGAAGCTTTCTTT.

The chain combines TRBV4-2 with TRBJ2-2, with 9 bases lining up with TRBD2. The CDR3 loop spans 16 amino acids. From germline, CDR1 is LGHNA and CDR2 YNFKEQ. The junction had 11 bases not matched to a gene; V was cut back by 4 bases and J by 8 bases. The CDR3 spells CASSPGAGGYTGELFF. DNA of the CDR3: TGTGCCAGCAGCCCCGGAGCGGGAGGCTATACAGGGGAGCTGTTTTTT.

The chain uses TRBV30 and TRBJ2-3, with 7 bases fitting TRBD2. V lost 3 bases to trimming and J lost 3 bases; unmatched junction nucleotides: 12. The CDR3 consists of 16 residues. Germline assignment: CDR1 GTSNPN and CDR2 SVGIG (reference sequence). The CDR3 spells CAWSLATSKKTDTQYF. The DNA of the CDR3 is TGTGCCTGGAGCCTCGCGACTAGCAAGAAGACAGATACGCAGTATTTT.

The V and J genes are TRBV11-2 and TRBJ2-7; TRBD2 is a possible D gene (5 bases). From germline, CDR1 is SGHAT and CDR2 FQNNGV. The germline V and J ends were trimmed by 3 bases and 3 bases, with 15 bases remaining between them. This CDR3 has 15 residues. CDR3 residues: CASSFALSAFYEQYF. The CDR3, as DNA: TGTGCCAGCAGCTTCGCCCTTAGCGCCTTCTACGAGCAGTACTTC.

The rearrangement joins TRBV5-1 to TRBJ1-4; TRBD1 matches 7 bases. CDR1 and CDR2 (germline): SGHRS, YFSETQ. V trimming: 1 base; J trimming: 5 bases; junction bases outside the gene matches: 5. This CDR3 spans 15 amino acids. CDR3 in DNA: TGCGCCAGCAGCTTGTCAGGGACAGAAAATGAAAAACTGTTTTTT. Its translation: CASSLSGTENEKLFF. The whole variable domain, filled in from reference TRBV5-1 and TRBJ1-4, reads KAGVTQTPRYLIKTRGQQVTLSCSPISGHRSVSWYQQTPGQGLQFLFEYFSETQRNKGNFPGRFSGRQFSNSRSEMNVSTLELGDSALYLCASSLSGTENEKLFFGSGTQLSVL.